This T cell receptor beta chain was observed in a study of blood T cell repertoires in COVID-19. Study overall: There were acute and convalescent COVID-19 samples, and they came from the United States, Italy and Spain. Sources were T cells, B-cell-depleted T cells, or PBMCs; the material itself was cDNA or gDNA.

Method: immunoSEQ multiplex PCR; TCRdb's copy keeps in-frame clones and lacks some. Of fewer than 350,000 clones in the sample, nearly 90% were seen once. The V gene end was trimmed by 6 bases and the J gene end by 5 bases; junction bases not matched to a gene: 10. The CDR3 is 15 amino acids. Germline V lookup: CDR1 LNHDA, CDR2 SQIVND (reference sequence). The clonotype was recovered from a man aged 18 to 30 with active or convalescent COVID-19. The rearrangement links TRBV19 to TRBJ2-5; 9 bases align to TRBD1. The source material was peripheral blood. The CDR3 DNA reads TGTGCCAGTAGCTCCGGGACAGGGTTTCTCGAGACCCAGTACTTC. Amino acids: CASSSGTGFLETQYF.